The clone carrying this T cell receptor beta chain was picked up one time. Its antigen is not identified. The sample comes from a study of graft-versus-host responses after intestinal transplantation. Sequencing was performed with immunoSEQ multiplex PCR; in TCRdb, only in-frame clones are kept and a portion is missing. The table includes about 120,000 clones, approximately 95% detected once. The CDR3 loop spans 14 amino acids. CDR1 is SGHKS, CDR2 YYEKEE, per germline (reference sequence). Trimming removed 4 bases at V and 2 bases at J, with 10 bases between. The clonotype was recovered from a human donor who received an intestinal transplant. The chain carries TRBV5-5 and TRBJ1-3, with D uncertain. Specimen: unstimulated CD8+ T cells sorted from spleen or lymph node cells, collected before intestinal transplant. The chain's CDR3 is CASSPGGTGNTIYF. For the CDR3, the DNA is TGTGCCAGCAGCCCGGGCGGGACTGGAAACACCATATATTTT.